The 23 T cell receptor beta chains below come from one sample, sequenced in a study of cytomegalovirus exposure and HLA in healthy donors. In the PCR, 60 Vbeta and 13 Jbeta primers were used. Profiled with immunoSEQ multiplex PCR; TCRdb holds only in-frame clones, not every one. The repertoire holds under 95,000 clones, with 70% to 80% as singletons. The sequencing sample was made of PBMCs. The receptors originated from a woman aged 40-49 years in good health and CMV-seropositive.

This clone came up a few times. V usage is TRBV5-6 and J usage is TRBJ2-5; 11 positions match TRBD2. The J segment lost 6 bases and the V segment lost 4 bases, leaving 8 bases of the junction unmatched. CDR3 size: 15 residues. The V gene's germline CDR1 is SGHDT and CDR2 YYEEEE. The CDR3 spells CASSRRSGGVKTQYF. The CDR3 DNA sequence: TGTGCCAGCAGCAGACGTAGCGGGGGGGTTAAGACCCAGTACTTC.

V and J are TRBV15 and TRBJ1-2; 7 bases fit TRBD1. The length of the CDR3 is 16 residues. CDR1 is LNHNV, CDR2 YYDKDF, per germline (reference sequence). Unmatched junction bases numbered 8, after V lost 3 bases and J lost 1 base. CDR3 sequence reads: CATSRGQGGLNYGYTF. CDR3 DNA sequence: TGTGCCACCAGCAGGGGCCAGGGGGGACTTAACTATGGCTACACCTTC.

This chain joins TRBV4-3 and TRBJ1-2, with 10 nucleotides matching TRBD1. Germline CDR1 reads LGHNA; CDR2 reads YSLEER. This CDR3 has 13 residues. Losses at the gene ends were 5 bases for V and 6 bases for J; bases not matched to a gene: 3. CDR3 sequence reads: CASSLDRGNGYTF. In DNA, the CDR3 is TGCGCCAGCAGCTTGGACAGGGGGAATGGCTACACCTTC.

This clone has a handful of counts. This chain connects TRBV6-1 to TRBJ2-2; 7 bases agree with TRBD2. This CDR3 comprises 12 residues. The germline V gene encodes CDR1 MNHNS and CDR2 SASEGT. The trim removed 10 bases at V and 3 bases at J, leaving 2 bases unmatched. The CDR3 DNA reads TGTGCCACCCGGGAGGACACCGGGGAGCTGTTTTTT. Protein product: CATREDTGELFF.

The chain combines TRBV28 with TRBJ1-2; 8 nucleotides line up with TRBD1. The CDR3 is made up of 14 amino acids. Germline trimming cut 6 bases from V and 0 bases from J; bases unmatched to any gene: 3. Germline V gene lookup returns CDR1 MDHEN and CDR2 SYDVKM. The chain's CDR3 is CASSWGQANYGYTF. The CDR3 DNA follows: TGTGCCAGCAGCTGGGGACAGGCTAACTATGGCTACACCTTC.

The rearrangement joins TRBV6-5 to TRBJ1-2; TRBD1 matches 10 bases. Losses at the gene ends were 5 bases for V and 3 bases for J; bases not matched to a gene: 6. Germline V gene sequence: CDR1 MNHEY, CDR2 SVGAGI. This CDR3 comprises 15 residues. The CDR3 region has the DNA TGTGCCAGCAGTAACACCGGGACAGGGGACTATGGCTACACCTTC. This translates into CASSNTGTGDYGYTF.

The CDR3 nucleotides are TGTGCCAGCAGCCGTGACAGGGTCTACGAGCAGTACTTC. This encodes CASSRDRVYEQYF. The V gene is TRBV7-8, the J gene TRBJ2-7; 7 bases are shared with TRBD1. From germline, CDR1 is SGHVS and CDR2 FQNEAQ. The ends lost 5 bases at V and 3 bases at J; junction bases unmatched: 4. The CDR3 is 13 amino acids.

DNA for the CDR3: TGTGCGGGAGGGGTAGGGGCCTACGAGCAGTACTTC. This gives the protein CAGGVGAYEQYF. The chain joins TRBV30 to TRBJ2-7; 7 positions match TRBD2. Germline CDR1 GTSNPN, CDR2 SVGIG (reference sequence). CDR3 length equals 12 residues.

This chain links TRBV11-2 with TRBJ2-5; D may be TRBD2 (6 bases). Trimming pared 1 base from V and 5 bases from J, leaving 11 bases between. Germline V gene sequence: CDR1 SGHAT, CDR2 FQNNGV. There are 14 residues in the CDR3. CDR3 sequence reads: CASSLAAGRETQYF. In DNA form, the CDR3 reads TGTGCCAGCAGCTTAGCCGCGGGGCGGGAGACCCAGTACTTC.

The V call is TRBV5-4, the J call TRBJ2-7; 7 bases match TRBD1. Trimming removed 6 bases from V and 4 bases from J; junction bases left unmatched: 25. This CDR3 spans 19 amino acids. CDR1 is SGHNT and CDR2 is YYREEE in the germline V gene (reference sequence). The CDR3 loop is CASNFREKGAPALRYEQYF. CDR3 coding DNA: TGTGCCAGCAACTTTCGAGAGAAGGGGGCGCCAGCCCTACGGTACGAGCAGTACTTC.

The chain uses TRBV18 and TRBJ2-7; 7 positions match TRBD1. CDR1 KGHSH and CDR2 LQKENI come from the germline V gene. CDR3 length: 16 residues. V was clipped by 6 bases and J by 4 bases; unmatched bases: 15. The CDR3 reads CASSLRGGQGVYEQYF. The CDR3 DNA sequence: TGTGCCAGCTCCCTGAGAGGCGGTCAGGGGGTGTACGAGCAGTACTTC.

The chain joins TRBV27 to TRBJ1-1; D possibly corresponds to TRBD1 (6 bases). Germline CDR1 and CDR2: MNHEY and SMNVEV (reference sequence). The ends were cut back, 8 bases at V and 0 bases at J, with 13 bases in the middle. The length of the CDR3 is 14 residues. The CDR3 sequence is CASRRGGVNTEAFF. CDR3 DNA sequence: TGTGCCAGCCGTAGAGGGGGGGTGAACACTGAAGCTTTCTTT.

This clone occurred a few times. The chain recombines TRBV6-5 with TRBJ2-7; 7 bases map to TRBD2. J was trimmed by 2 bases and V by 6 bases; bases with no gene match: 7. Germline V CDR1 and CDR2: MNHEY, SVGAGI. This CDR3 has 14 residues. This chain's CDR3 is CASRTLATPYEQYF. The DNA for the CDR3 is TGTGCCAGCAGAACACTAGCGACCCCCTACGAGCAGTACTTC.

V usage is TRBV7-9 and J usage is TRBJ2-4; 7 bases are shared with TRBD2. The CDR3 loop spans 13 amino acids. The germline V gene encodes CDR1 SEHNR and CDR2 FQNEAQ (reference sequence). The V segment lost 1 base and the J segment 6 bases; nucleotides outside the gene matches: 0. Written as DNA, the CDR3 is TGTGCCAGCAGCTTAGGGGAGGGAAACATTCAGTACTTC. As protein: CASSLGEGNIQYF.

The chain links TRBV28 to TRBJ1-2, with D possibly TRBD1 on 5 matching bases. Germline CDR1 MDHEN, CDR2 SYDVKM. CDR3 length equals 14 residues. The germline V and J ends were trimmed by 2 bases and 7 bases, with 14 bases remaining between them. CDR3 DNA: TGTGCCAGCAGTTTAGCGACAGCCTTATTTGGCTACACCTTC. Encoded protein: CASSLATALFGYTF.

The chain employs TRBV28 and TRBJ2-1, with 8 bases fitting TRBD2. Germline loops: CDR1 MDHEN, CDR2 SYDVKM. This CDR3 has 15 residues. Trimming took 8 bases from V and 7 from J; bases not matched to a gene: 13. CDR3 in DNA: TGTGCCAGCGTCCCCCGGACTAGCTTGACAAATGAGCAGTTCTTC. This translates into CASVPRTSLTNEQFF.

The CDR3 DNA is TGTGCCAGCACTGAGGCCTCTGGAAACACCATATATTTT. Amino acids: CASTEASGNTIYF. This sequence joins TRBV6-1 and TRBJ1-3; unclear D gene. This CDR3 comprises 13 residues. Trimming removed 7 bases from V and 0 bases from J, with 7 bases in between. Germline CDR1 MNHNS, CDR2 SASEGT.

The CDR3 coding sequence is TGTGCCTGGAGTCTGTCCGGGGGATACACTGAAGCTTTCTTT. Translation gives CAWSLSGGYTEAFF. The chain recombines TRBV30 with TRBJ1-1; possible D gene TRBD1, 5 bases. The CDR3 consists of 14 residues. Between the trimmed V and J ends, which lost 2 bases and 3 bases, there was a span of 13 bases. Germline CDR1 reads GTSNPN; CDR2 reads SVGIG (reference sequence).

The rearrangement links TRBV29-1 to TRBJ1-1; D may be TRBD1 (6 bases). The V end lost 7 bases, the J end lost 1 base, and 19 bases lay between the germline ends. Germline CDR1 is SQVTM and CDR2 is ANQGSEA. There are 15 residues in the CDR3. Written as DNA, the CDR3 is TGCAGCGCCCGGGACAACGGATTGCCGAACACTGAAGCTTTCTTT. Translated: CSARDNGLPNTEAFF.

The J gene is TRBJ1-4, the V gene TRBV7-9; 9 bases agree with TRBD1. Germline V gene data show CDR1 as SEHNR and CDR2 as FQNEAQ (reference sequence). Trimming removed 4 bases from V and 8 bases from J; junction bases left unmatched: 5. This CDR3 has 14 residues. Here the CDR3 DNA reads TGTGCCAGCAGCTATCCGGGACAGGGCGAAAAACTGTTTTTT. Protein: CASSYPGQGEKLFF.

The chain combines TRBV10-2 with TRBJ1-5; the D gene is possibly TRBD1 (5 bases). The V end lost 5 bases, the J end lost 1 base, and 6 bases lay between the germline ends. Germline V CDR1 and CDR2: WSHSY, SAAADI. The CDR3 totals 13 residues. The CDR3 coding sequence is TGCGCCAGCAGTCAGGGAAGCAATCAGCCCCAGCATTTT. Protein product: CASSQGSNQPQHF.

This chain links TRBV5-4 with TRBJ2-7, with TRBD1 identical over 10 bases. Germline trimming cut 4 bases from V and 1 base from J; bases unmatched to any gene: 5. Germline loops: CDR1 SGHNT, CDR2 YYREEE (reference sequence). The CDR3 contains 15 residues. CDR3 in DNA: TGTGCCAGCAGCCGTTCGGGACAGGGGTCCTACGAGCAGTACTTC. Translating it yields CASSRSGQGSYEQYF.

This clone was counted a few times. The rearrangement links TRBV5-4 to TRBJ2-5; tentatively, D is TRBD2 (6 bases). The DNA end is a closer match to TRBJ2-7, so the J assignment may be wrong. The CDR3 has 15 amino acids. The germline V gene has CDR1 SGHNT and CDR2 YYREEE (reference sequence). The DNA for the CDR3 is TGTGCCAGCAGCCTGCCGGGGGACCTCTGGTACGAGCAGTACTTC. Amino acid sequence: CASSLPGDLWYEQYF.